These T cell receptor beta chains were read from a single sample in a study of radiotherapy plus CTLA-4 blockade in lung cancer. The protocol was immunoSEQ multiplex PCR, while the TCRdb copy is restricted to in-frame clones and leaves out a portion. The table lists 45,000 or so clones, roughly 76% of them singletons. This specimen consisted of peripheral blood, obtained from a patient treated with radiotherapy plus ipilimumab. These receptor sequences come from a human donor with non-small cell lung cancer who had a complete response to radiotherapy plus ipilimumab. Both conserved end residues are part of each CDR3. The D gene is left open where the match is weak. The size entry is marked missing in some rows and otherwise reads once, few, many or a size class.

>TRBJ2-2|NA|TRBV29-1|TRBD2
TGCAGCGCCCGAATGAGCGGGGGTTGGAGCGGGGAGCTGTTTTTT
CSARMSGGWSGELFF
>TRBJ2-3|NA|TRBV5-4|NA
TGTGCCAGCAGCCCCGGAGGGGGGGGCGGGGCAGATACGCAGTATTTT
CASSPGGGGGADTQYF
>TRBJ2-5|NA|TRBV2|TRBD2
TGTGCCAGCAGTGAGGGCCGAGGTTTGGGAGGGGCAGAGACCCAGTACTTC
CASSEGRGLGGAETQYF
>TRBJ1-2|few|TRBV30|NA
TGTGCCTGGAGTTACAGGGCGGAGAGTGGCTACACCTTC
CAWSYRAESGYTF
>TRBJ1-2|NA|TRBV4-1|TRBD1
TGCGCCAGCAGCCACCCCGGGACAGCCTTAGGCTATGGCTACACCTTC
CASSHPGTALGYGYTF
>TRBJ2-2|NA|TRBV7-8|TRBD2
TGTGCCAGCAGCTTAATCCTAGCGGGAAACACCGGGGAGCTGTTTTTT
CASSLILAGNTGELFF
>TRBJ1-1|NA|TRBV5-6|TRBD1
TGTGCCAGCAGCTTGAGGGGACAGGGGGCTACTGAAGCTTTCTTT
CASSLRGQGATEAFF
>TRBJ1-1|NA|TRBV5-6|TRBD1
TGTGCCAGCAACTACCGGACAGGGTGGGGTGAAGCTTTCTTT
CASNYRTGWGEAFF
>TRBJ1-2|NA|TRBV30|NA
TGTGCCTGGATTAGGCAGGGTAGATACTATGGCTACACCTTC
CAWIRQGRYYGYTF
>TRBJ2-1|NA|TRBV5-1|TRBD1
TGCGCCAGCAGGGGGGGCGGGACAGGGGGCTACAATGAGCAGTTCTTC
CASRGGGTGGYNEQFF
>TRBJ2-2|NA|TRBV25-1|NA
TGTGCCAGCAGTGCCCATCAGGGGCGAGGCACCGGGGAGCTGTTTTTT
CASSAHQGRGTGELFF
>TRBJ2-3|NA|TRBV28|TRBD2
TGTGCCAGCAGTCCCCCGGGGGGGCTTAGCACAGATACGCAGTATTTT
CASSPPGGLSTDTQYF
>TRBJ2-7|NA|TRBV7-2|TRBD2
TGTGCCAGCAGCGGACGGACTAGCGGTGCCTACGAGCAGTACTTC
CASSGRTSGAYEQYF
>TRBJ2-1|NA|TRBV28|NA
TGTGCCAGCAGTTTAGTGGTAGTAGATGAGCAGTTCTTC
CASSLVVVDEQFF
>TRBJ1-2|few|TRBV27|TRBD1
TGTGCCAGCAGTAGGAATACCGGGACAGGGAACTATGGCTACACCTTC
CASSRNTGTGNYGYTF
>TRBJ2-7|NA|TRBV18|NA
TGTGCCAGCTCACCTTACGGGTCGACGGGCGAGCAGTACTTC
CASSPYGSTGEQYF
>TRBJ1-2|NA|TRBV28|NA
TGTGCCACCCCATCAGGCAAGGATAACTATGGCTACACCTTC
CATPSGKDNYGYTF
>TRBJ1-1|NA|TRBV5-1|NA
TGCGCCAGCAGTGTCCCGGGGGGGCAAGCTTTCTTT
CASSVPGGQAFF
>TRBJ2-7|NA|TRBV18|NA
TGTGCCAGCTCACCAATTTGGGACAACGAGCAGTACTTC
CASSPIWDNEQYF
>TRBJ2-2|NA|TRBV6-5|TRBD1
TGTGCCAGCAGTGGCTCACAGGGGTTGATCGGGGAGCTGTTTTTT
CASSGSQGLIGELFF
>TRBJ2-7|NA|TRBV6-6|TRBD1
TGTGCCACGTGGGACAGGGGGTACGAGCAGTACTTC
CATWDRGYEQYF
>TRBJ1-5|NA|TRBV2|NA
TGTGCCAGCAGTGGACAGGGCAATCAGCCCCAGCATTTT
CASSGQGNQPQHF
>TRBJ2-1|NA|TRBV5-1|TRBD2
TGCGCCAGCAGCTTAGGGACTAGCCTCTCGCATGAGCAGTTCTTC
CASSLGTSLSHEQFF
>TRBJ1-5|NA|TRBV30|TRBD1
TGTGCCTGTACAGGGGCGAGTAGCAATCAGCCCCAGCATTTT
CACTGASSNQPQHF
>TRBJ2-7|NA|TRBV18|TRBD1
TGTGCCAGCTCACCCGACAGGGGTGACGAGCAGTACTTC
CASSPDRGDEQYF
>TRBJ2-1|NA|TRBV30|NA
TGTGCCTGGAGTCGACAGGCCATGCCCTACAATGAGCAGTTCTTC
CAWSRQAMPYNEQFF
>TRBJ1-1|medium-sized|TRBV6-5|NA
TGTGCCAGCAGTTACCGGGGAAGTTACACTGAAGCTTTCTTT
CASSYRGSYTEAFF
>TRBJ1-5|NA|TRBV30|NA
TGTGCCTGGAGTGTAGAGAATAGCAATCAGCCCCAGCATTTT
CAWSVENSNQPQHF
>TRBJ1-6|NA|TRBV6-5|TRBD1
TGTGCCAGCAGCATAGACAGGGGAAGGGATTCACCCCTCCACTTT
CASSIDRGRDSPLHF
>TRBJ1-4|NA|TRBV28|NA
TGTGCCAGCAGCCCTCCCAACCGACTTAATGAAAAACTGTTTTTT
CASSPPNRLNEKLFF
>TRBJ2-1|NA|TRBV19|NA
TGTGCCAGTAGTATAGCAGGCCCATACAATGAGCAGTTCTTC
CASSIAGPYNEQFF
>TRBJ2-5|NA|TRBV27|TRBD2
TGTGCCAGCAGGCCTCAGGGAGCGGGACAAGAGACCCAGTACTTC
CASRPQGAGQETQYF
>TRBJ1-2|few|TRBV28|NA
TGTGCCAGCAGTTCGCCCCGTGGGGGGAACTATGGCTACACCTTC
CASSSPRGGNYGYTF
>TRBJ2-7|once|TRBV2|NA
TGTGCCAGCAGGATGACGGGGTCTTCCTACGAGCAGTACTTC
CASRMTGSSYEQYF
>TRBJ2-1|NA|TRBV5-1|TRBD1
TGCGCCAGCAGCTTGGCCGAGGGACAGGCCGGTGAGCAGTTCTTC
CASSLAEGQAGEQFF
>TRBJ2-7|NA|TRBV6-1|TRBD2
TGTGCCAGCAGTGAAGCGCAACGGGGGGTCGTGGGAGGGGTTTACGAGCAGTACTTC
CASSEAQRGVVGGVYEQYF
>TRBJ2-3|NA|TRBV5-1|NA
TGCGCCAGCAGCACCTTAGCGGCAAGCACAGATACGCAGTATTTT
CASSTLAASTDTQYF
>TRBJ2-1|NA|TRBV4-1|TRBD2
TGCGCCAGCAGCCAAGATCCGTTCGGGGGGAGGGAGCAGTTCTTC
CASSQDPFGGREQFF
>TRBJ2-7|NA|TRBV11-2|TRBD2
TGTGCCAGCAGCGCCCAATGGGGGGGAGGAGCGGACTACGAGCAGTACTTC
CASSAQWGGGADYEQYF
>TRBJ2-7|NA|TRBV19|NA
TGTGCCAGTAGTATTCGGGACGAGCAGTACTTC
CASSIRDEQYF
>TRBJ1-2|NA|TRBV9|NA
TGTGCCAGCAGCGTAGATAGGGGTGGGCGCTACACCTTC
CASSVDRGGRYTF
>TRBJ2-6|NA|TRBV28|NA
TGTGCCAGCAGTTTCCAAAGGAGTGGTGGGGCCAACGTCCTGACTTTC
CASSFQRSGGANVLTF
>TRBJ2-3|few|TRBV10-3|TRBD2
TGTGCCATCAGAGTTAGCGGGGGGCTCACAGATACGCAGTATTTT
CAIRVSGGLTDTQYF
>TRBJ1-2|NA|TRBV29-1|NA
TGCAGCGTTGGCGGGGGCTCCTATGGCTACACCTTC
CSVGGGSYGYTF
>TRBJ1-5|NA|TRBV7-9|NA
TGTGCCAGCAGTTTCGGACGGGACAATCAGCCCCAGCATTTT
CASSFGRDNQPQHF
>TRBJ1-2|NA|TRBV27|NA
TGTGCCAGCAGTTACGGGCGAGCGGCGGGGGGCTACACCTTC
CASSYGRAAGGYTF
>TRBJ1-5|NA|TRBV11-2|NA
TGTGCCAGCAGCTTTAGACACCTGAATCAGCCCCAGCATTTT
CASSFRHLNQPQHF
>TRBJ2-1|NA|TRBV13|TRBD1
TGTGCCAGCAGCTTTGCCCCAGGGACAGGGCATGGGAATGAGCAGTTCTTC
CASSFAPGTGHGNEQFF
>TRBJ2-3|NA|TRBV5-1|TRBD1
TGCGCCAGCGCCCTCGGGGACAGGGTTACAGATACGCAGTATTTT
CASALGDRVTDTQYF
>TRBJ1-2|large|TRBV18|NA
TGTGCCAGCTCACCGGCGGGAGGAGGCTACACCTTC
CASSPAGGGYTF
>TRBJ2-1|few|TRBV2|NA
TGTGCCAGCAGTGAGGAGGGGGCCTGGAGTGAGCAGTTCTTC
CASSEEGAWSEQFF
>TRBJ2-7|NA|TRBV18|NA
TGTGCCAGCTCACCTGGGGCTTACGAGCAGTACTTC
CASSPGAYEQYF
>TRBJ1-2|NA|TRBV7-2|NA
TGTGCCAGCAGCCCCGACAGGATTCATGGCTACACCTTC
CASSPDRIHGYTF
>TRBJ2-2|NA|TRBV23-1|NA
TGCGCCAGCAGTCAATCAGGAAAGGAGGCGGTCAACTCTAACACCGGGGAGCTGTTTTTT
CASSQSGKEAVNSNTGELFF
>TRBJ1-3|NA|TRBV18|NA
TGTGCCAGCTCACCGGCAAACAGACAGGCGTCCTCTGGAAACACCATATATTTT
CASSPANRQASSGNTIYF